The 8 T cell receptor beta chains presented below share a single source sample, sequenced in a study of CD8 T cells in ankylosing spondylitis. TCRdb itself ran the 5' RACE reads through MiXCR, one entry per CDR3 protein. The sample has roughly 100,000 distinct CDR3 sequences, roughly 8% seen once; the top ten hold 9.5% to 10%. The material sequenced was blood, either unsorted or a sorted T cell fraction (not recorded which). All receptors derive from a male donor with ankylosing spondylitis or in good health (not recorded which).

This clonotype has at least ten counts. V and J are TRBV19 and TRBJ2-2; D is ambiguous. The CDR3 extends over 14 amino acids. The V end lost 3 bases, the J end lost 0 bases, and 5 bases lay between the germline ends. Germline values: CDR1 LNHDA, CDR2 SQIVND (reference sequence). CDR3 sequence (DNA): TGTGCCAGTAGTATCGCAGCGAACACCGGGGAGCTGTTTTTT. Translating gives CASSIAANTGELFF.

There are many counts of this clonotype. This chain joins TRBV9 and TRBJ2-5, with D perhaps TRBD2 (6 bases). Germline V gene data show CDR1 as SGDLS and CDR2 as YYNGEE. V was shortened by 0 bases and J by 3 bases, with 12 bases between the two germline ends. This CDR3 comprises 15 residues. The CDR3 DNA reads as TGTGCCAGCAGCGTAGGGAGGGGCCCTGAAGAGACCCAGTACTTC. Translation: CASSVGRGPEETQYF.

This clonotype was picked up many times. The rearrangement links TRBV12-3 or TRBV12-4 to TRBJ1-1, with TRBD1 matching over 10 bases. V gave up 6 bases and J gave up 4 bases; unmatched junction bases: 2. The CDR3 is 13 amino acids. CDR3 region: CASRTGGGTEAFF. CDR3 in DNA: TGTGCCAGCAGGACAGGGGGCGGCACTGAAGCTTTCTTT.

In its sample, this clonotype was seen a few times. A much larger clone differs from this one at a single base, so this may be a read error. V is TRBV7-9 and J is TRBJ2-5; D perhaps matches TRBD1 (5 bases). The CDR3 is 17 amino acids. Per the germline V gene, CDR1 is SEHNR and CDR2 is FQNEAQ (reference sequence). The CDR3 DNA follows: TGTGTCAGCAGCTTAGTTGCCGGATACAGGTACCAAGAGACCCAGTACTTC. It translates to CVSSLVAGYRYQETQYF.

Ten or more counts support this clonotype. The V and J genes are TRBV6-1 and TRBJ1-5; perhaps TRBD1 as D (6 bases). Germline CDR1 MNHNS, CDR2 SASEGT. This CDR3 is built from 13 residues. V lost 7 bases and J lost 6, with 13 bases in between. The CDR3 coding sequence is TGTGCCAGCACGGGGGGGGCGGGTCAGCCCCAGCATTTT. This codes for CASTGGAGQPQHF.

This clonotype was seen ten or more times. This chain connects TRBV7-2 to TRBJ2-2, with D hard to call. The CDR3 spans 13 residues. Germline V lookup: CDR1 SGHTA, CDR2 FQGNSA. The V end was cut by 2 bases, the J end by 7 bases, with 8 bases between. CDR3 in DNA: TGTGCCAGCAGCTTAATTGGCGGCGGGGAGCTGTTTTTT. This sequence encodes CASSLIGGGELFF.

The table lists this clonotype with many counts. This rearrangement joins TRBV2 to TRBJ2-3; 11 bases agree with TRBD1. Germline assignment: CDR1 SNHLY and CDR2 FYNNEI. The CDR3 spans 14 residues. J was trimmed by 3 bases and V by 6 bases; bases with no gene match: 2. CDR3 sequence reads: CASRRDRGTDTQYF. For the CDR3, the DNA is TGTGCCAGCAGACGGGACAGGGGGACAGATACGCAGTATTTT. Full variable domain (remainder filled in from reference TRBV2 and TRBJ2-3): EPEVTQTPSHQVTQMGQEVILRCVPISNHLYFYWYRQILGQKVEFLVSFYNNEISEKSEIFDDQFSVERPDGSNFTLKIRSTKLEDSAMYFCASRRDRGTDTQYFGPGTRLTVL.

This clonotype was counted between two and nine times. The chain joins TRBV12-3 or TRBV12-4 to TRBJ2-7; 7 nucleotides align to TRBD2. With 7 bases clipped from V and 4 bases from J, the junction kept 16 bases outside the gene matches. The CDR3 covers 16 residues. Written as DNA, the CDR3 is TGTGCCAGCAACAAAAGGGGAGGGAGAAGTGGGTACGAGCAGTACTTC. This codes for CASNKRGGRSGYEQYF.